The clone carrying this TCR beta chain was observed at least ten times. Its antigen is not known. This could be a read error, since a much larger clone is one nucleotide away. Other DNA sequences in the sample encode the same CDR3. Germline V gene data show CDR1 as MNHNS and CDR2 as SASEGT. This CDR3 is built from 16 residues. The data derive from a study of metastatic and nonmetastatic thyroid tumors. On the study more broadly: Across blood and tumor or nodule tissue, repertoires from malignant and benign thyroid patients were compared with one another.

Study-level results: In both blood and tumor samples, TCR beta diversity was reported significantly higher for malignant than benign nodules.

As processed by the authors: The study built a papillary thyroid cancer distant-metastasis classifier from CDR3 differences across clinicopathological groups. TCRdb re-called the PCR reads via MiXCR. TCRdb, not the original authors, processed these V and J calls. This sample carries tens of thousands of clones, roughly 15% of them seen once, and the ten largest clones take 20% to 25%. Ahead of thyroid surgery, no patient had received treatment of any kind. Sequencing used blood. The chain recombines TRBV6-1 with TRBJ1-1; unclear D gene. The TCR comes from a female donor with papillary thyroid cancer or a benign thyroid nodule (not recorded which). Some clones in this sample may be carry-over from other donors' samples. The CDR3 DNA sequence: TGTGCCAGCAGTGGACCAAACCGGGAGGCAAACACTGAAGCTTTCTTC. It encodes CASSGPNREANTEAFF.